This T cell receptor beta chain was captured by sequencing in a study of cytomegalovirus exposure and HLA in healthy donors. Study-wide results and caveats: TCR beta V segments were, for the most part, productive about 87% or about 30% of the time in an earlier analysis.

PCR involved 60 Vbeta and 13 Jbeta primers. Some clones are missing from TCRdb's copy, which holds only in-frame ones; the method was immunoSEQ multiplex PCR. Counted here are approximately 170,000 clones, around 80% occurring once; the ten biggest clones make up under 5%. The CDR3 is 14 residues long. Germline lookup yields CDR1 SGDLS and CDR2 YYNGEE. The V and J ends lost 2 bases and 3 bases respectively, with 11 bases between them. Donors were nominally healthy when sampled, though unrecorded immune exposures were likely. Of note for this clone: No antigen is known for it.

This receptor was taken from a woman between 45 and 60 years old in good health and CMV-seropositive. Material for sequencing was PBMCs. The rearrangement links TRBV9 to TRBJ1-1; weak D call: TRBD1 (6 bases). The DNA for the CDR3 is TGTGCCAGCAGCGTCCGTCCAGGGGACACTGAAGCTTTCTTT. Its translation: CASSVRPGDTEAFF.